This T cell receptor (beta chain) was obtained from a study of beta chain features in type 1 diabetes. This clone was detected only a few times. There was one heparinised blood draw per donor, averaging roughly 120 mL. Sort purity for all populations was recorded as exceeding 98%. This CDR3 is 13 amino acids long. V shed 3 bases and J shed 5 bases, with 10 bases lying between them. Germline CDR1 reads SGHTA; CDR2 reads FQGNSA. Expressed TCRB transcripts got sequenced, as all isolated RNA was reverse transcribed. Repertoires were generated with immunoSEQ multiplex PCR, while TCRdb's copy carries only in-frame clones and drops some. The table records 310,000 or so clones, roughly 8% of them present only once.

The V gene is TRBV7-2, the J gene TRBJ2-5; D is perhaps TRBD2 (6 bases). The clonotype was recovered from a woman in her late teens or twenties in good health. The sample consisted of central memory CD4+ T cells from blood. The CDR3 region has the DNA TGTGCCAGCAGCTTCACGGCGGGGGAGACCCAGTACTTC. This gives the protein CASSFTAGETQYF.